This entry lists 23 T cell receptor beta chains sequenced from one sample in a study of T cell responses to AZD1222 COVID-19 vaccine. Profiled with immunoSEQ multiplex PCR; TCRdb holds only in-frame clones, not every one. The repertoire consists of about 79,000 clones, with 70% to 90% occurring once and the leading ten covering about 20%. Material: peripheral blood, obtained on day 0 of AZD1222 vaccination. The receptors here all came from an adult in good health.

The rearrangement uses TRBV10-3 and TRBJ2-1; 9 bases agree with TRBD2. V shed 10 bases, J shed 5 bases, and the junction held 6 bases outside the gene matches. The germline gives CDR1 ENHRY, CDR2 SYGVKD. The CDR3 totals 13 residues. The CDR3 is CATSGLADNEQFF. The CDR3, as DNA: TGTGCCACCTCGGGACTAGCCGACAATGAGCAGTTCTTC.

In its sample, this clone was seen once. The chain employs TRBV3-1 (or the pseudogene TRBV3-2) and TRBJ1-2; 7 bases line up with TRBD1. V lost 4 bases to trimming and J lost 5 bases; unmatched junction nucleotides: 10. Germline V gene sequence: CDR1 LGHDT, CDR2 YNNKEL (reference sequence). The CDR3 has 15 residues. The DNA of the CDR3 is TGTGCCAGCAGCCCCCGGACAGGATGGTGGTATGGCTACACCTTC. Translation gives CASSPRTGWWYGYTF.

The genes are TRBV11-3 and TRBJ1-2; 9 bases fit TRBD1. The V segment lost 0 bases and the J segment 4 bases; nucleotides outside the gene matches: 6. Germline V lookup: CDR1 SGHNT, CDR2 YENEEA. This CDR3 contains 16 residues. Written as DNA, the CDR3 is TGTGCCAGCAGCTTAGATCAGGGACAGGGACGCTATGGCTACACCTTC. The encoded protein is CASSLDQGQGRYGYTF.

This chain links TRBV28 with TRBJ2-5; D uncertain. Trimming stripped 6 bases from V and 5 bases from J, with 10 bases between. Germline loops: CDR1 MDHEN, CDR2 SYDVKM. The CDR3 loop spans 12 amino acids. The CDR3 bases are TGTGCCAGCAGGTCCTTGAGGGAGACCCAGTACTTC. This sequence encodes CASRSLRETQYF.

The J gene is TRBJ2-5, the V gene TRBV7-9; TRBD2 matches 16 bases. The ends lost 5 bases at V and 1 base at J; junction bases unmatched: 4. Per germline, CDR1 SEHNR and CDR2 FQNEAQ (reference sequence). The CDR3 spans 17 residues. CDR3 residues: CASSEGLAGGTQETQYF. The CDR3 DNA sequence: TGTGCCAGCAGCGAGGGACTAGCGGGGGGGACCCAAGAGACCCAGTACTTC. Full variable domain (missing parts from reference TRBV7-9 and TRBJ2-5): DTGVSQNPRHKITKRGQNVTFRCDPISEHNRLYWYRQTLGQGPEFLTYFQNEAQLEKSRLLSDRFSAERPKGSFSTLEIQRTEQGDSAMYLCASSEGLAGGTQETQYFGPGTRLLVL.

The genes are TRBV4-1 and TRBJ2-1; tentatively, D is TRBD1 or TRBD2 (6 bases each). The V and J ends lost 1 base and 13 bases respectively, with 17 bases between them. This CDR3 comprises 14 residues. Germline CDR1 is MGHRA and CDR2 is YSYEKL. The CDR3 DNA reads TGCGCCAGCAGCCAAGCTATCGGGGGCCGGGGTCAGTTCTTC. Translating gives CASSQAIGGRGQFF.

The chain recombines TRBV27 with TRBJ1-5; D perhaps matches TRBD1 (5 bases). The V end lost 5 bases, the J end lost 7 bases, and 9 bases lay between the germline ends. CDR1 MNHEY and CDR2 SMNVEV come from the germline V gene (reference sequence). The length of the CDR3 is 12 residues. CDR3: CASSRWGQPQHF. The DNA for the CDR3 is TGTGCCAGCAGTAGGTGGGGCCAGCCCCAGCATTTT.

The chain combines TRBV5-6 with TRBJ1-2, with 7 nucleotides matching TRBD1. Trimming took 4 bases from V and 2 from J; bases not matched to a gene: 5. This CDR3 is built from 14 residues. Germline V gene data show CDR1 as SGHDT and CDR2 as YYEEEE. Here the CDR3 reads CASSLGGQNYGYTF. The CDR3 bases are TGTGCCAGCAGCCTGGGGGGACAGAACTATGGCTACACCTTC.

V gene TRBV5-1 combines with J gene TRBJ1-1; 8 nucleotides match TRBD1. The CDR3 contains 14 residues. Germline values: CDR1 SGHRS, CDR2 YFSETQ. The V segment lost 4 bases and the J segment 7 bases; nucleotides outside the gene matches: 9. The CDR3 sequence is CASSNVQGAGEAFF. CDR3 DNA: TGCGCCAGCAGCAACGTCCAGGGGGCGGGTGAAGCTTTCTTT.

V and J are TRBV9 and TRBJ1-3; TRBD1 is a possible D gene (6 bases). V lost 3 bases, J lost 4 bases, and 14 bases lay in between. Germline CDR1 reads SGDLS; CDR2 reads YYNGEE. The CDR3 is made up of 15 amino acids. In nucleotides, the CDR3 is TGTGCCAGCAGCGCAGAAGGGGGGATCGGAAACACCATATATTTT. Translating it yields CASSAEGGIGNTIYF. The complete variable domain, with remaining parts taken from reference TRBV9 and TRBJ1-3, reads DSGVTQTPKHLITATGQRVTLRCSPRSGDLSVYWYQQSLDQGLQFLIQYYNGEERAKGNILERFSAQQFPDLHSELNLSSLELGDSALYFCASSAEGGIGNTIYFGEGSWLTVV.

V and J are TRBV19 and TRBJ1-5; TRBD1 matches 8 bases. This CDR3 is 17 amino acids long. Germline V gene sequence: CDR1 LNHDA, CDR2 SQIVND (reference sequence). The junction had 9 bases not matched to a gene; V was cut back by 3 bases and J by 2 bases. The CDR3 bases are TGTGCCAGTAGTATGGGGTCAACGACAGGGGGCAATCAGCCCCAGCATTTT. Translating it yields CASSMGSTTGGNQPQHF.

The genes are TRBV2 and TRBJ1-4; TRBD1 agrees at 11 bases. Trimming cost V 7 bases and J 4 bases; bases outside gene matches: 8. CDR1 and CDR2 from the germline V gene are SNHLY and FYNNEI. The CDR3 spans 16 residues. The CDR3 DNA reads TGTGCCAGCACCAAGGACAGGGGGCCGCATAATGAAAAACTGTTTTTT. Protein sequence: CASTKDRGPHNEKLFF.

The V call is TRBV6-6, the J call TRBJ2-7, with D uncertain. The CDR3 length is 13 residues. Germline CDR1 is MNHNY and CDR2 is SVGAGI (reference sequence). Deletions cut 6 bases from V and 6 bases from J, with 15 bases between. CDR3 DNA: TGTGCCAGCAGAACCCAAAAACATTTCGAGCAGTACTTC. It yields the protein CASRTQKHFEQYF.

This clone was counted a few times. The gene calls are TRBV5-5 and TRBJ2-5, with 8 bases matching TRBD1. This CDR3 contains 15 residues. The V and J ends lost 0 bases and 7 bases, in that order; junction bases with no gene match: 8. The germline V gene encodes CDR1 SGHKS and CDR2 YYEKEE (reference sequence). The CDR3 sequence: CASSLVGQGARTQYF. The CDR3 nucleotides are TGTGCCAGCAGCTTGGTTGGGCAGGGGGCACGGACCCAGTACTTC. Based on the CDR3 plus reference TRBV5-5 and TRBJ2-5, the full variable domain is DAGVTQSPTHLIKTRGQQVTLRCSPISGHKSVSWYQQVLGQGPQFIFQYYEKEERGRGNFPDRFSARQFPNYSSELNVNALLLGDSALYLCASSLVGQGARTQYFGPGTRLLVL.

V usage is TRBV9 and J usage is TRBJ2-3, with unresolved D. V shed 0 bases and J shed 2 bases, with 4 bases lying between them. This CDR3 spans 13 amino acids. Germline-derived CDR1 and CDR2 are SGDLS and YYNGEE. In DNA, the CDR3 is TGTGCCAGCAGCGTAGTGGACACAGATACGCAGTATTTT. Encoded protein: CASSVVDTDTQYF.

The chain recombines TRBV9 with TRBJ1-2, with D unclear. The germline gives CDR1 SGDLS, CDR2 YYNGEE. The V end was cut by 0 bases, the J end by 7 bases, with 13 bases between. The CDR3 covers 14 residues. CDR3 in DNA: TGTGCCAGCAGCGTAGTGTCCGGTTGGGGTGGCTACACCTTC. Translating it yields CASSVVSGWGGYTF.

In its sample, this clone was seen a few times. The chain employs TRBV30 and TRBJ1-1, with D perhaps matching TRBD1 (5 bases). In germline, CDR1 is GTSNPN, CDR2 SVGIG (reference sequence). Trimming left V 5 bases short and J 4 bases short, with 11 bases between. The CDR3 totals 12 residues. The DNA of the CDR3 is TGTGCCTGGGGGGGGGTGTCCACTGAAGCTTTCTTT. Translated: CAWGGVSTEAFF.

The V and J genes are TRBV30 and TRBJ2-6; D is uncertain. Germline V gives CDR1 GTSNPN, CDR2 SVGIG (reference sequence). The CDR3 runs 16 residues. V shed 3 bases and J shed 0 bases, with 12 bases lying between them. The CDR3 is CAWRPGLSSGANVLTF. The CDR3 bases are TGTGCCTGGAGGCCGGGCCTAAGCTCTGGGGCCAACGTCCTGACTTTC.

The V and J genes are TRBV7-8 and TRBJ2-7; D is unresolved. The V gene lost 5 bases and the J gene lost 2 bases, with 13 bases spanning the gap. The CDR3 length is 14 residues. CDR1 is SGHVS, CDR2 FQNEAQ, per germline. CDR3 DNA: TGTGCCAGCAGCCTACGGTGGGCCCCCTACGAGCAGTACTTC. The encoded protein is CASSLRWAPYEQYF.

A few counts support this clone. The genes are TRBV28 and TRBJ1-1; a weak D match, TRBD1 (5 bases). The CDR3 has 14 amino acids. Trimming removed 2 bases at V and 4 bases at J, with 11 bases between. Germline lookup yields CDR1 MDHEN and CDR2 SYDVKM. The DNA for the CDR3 is TGTGCCAGCAGTTTAACGGGGGGAGGCACTGAAGCTTTCTTT. This encodes CASSLTGGGTEAFF.

The genes are TRBV27 and TRBJ1-5; 12 bases line up with TRBD1. There are 15 residues in the CDR3. J was trimmed by 4 bases and V by 5 bases; bases with no gene match: 3. Germline values: CDR1 MNHEY, CDR2 SMNVEV (reference sequence). The CDR3 bases are TGTGCCAGCAGTGGGGGACAGGGGGCGAATCAGCCCCAGCATTTT. It encodes CASSGGQGANQPQHF.

V and J are TRBV4-1 and TRBJ1-5, with D possibly TRBD1 on 5 matching bases. The CDR3 covers 16 residues. Germline V gene sequence: CDR1 MGHRA, CDR2 YSYEKL. V shed 0 bases and J shed 6 bases, with 15 bases lying between them. CDR3: CASSQDFIRGVQPQHF. For the CDR3, the DNA is TGCGCCAGCAGCCAAGATTTCATAAGGGGCGTTCAGCCCCAGCATTTT.

The chain couples TRBV18 to TRBJ2-1; 8 positions match TRBD2. The CDR3 consists of 14 residues. The trim removed 3 bases at V and 7 bases at J, leaving 5 bases unmatched. Germline V gene lookup returns CDR1 KGHSH and CDR2 LQKENI. Written as DNA, the CDR3 is TGTGCCAGCTCACCGGGACTAGATTCGAATGAGCAGTTCTTC. Amino acid sequence: CASSPGLDSNEQFF. The full variable domain, in which reference TRBV18 and TRBJ2-1 provide the parts outside the CDR3, is NAGVMQNPRHLVRRRGQEARLRCSPMKGHSHVYWYRQLPEEGLKFMVYLQKENIIDESGMPKERFSAEFPKEGPSILRIQQVVRGDSAAYFCASSPGLDSNEQFFGPGTRLTVL.